Each of the 30 T cell receptor beta chains below was sequenced from the same sample in a study of T cell clones after liver transplantation (dated by TCRdb to about 2019). Libraries were built with the immunoSEQ multiplex PCR assay. What TCRdb holds here is the immuneACCESS table cut down to in-frame rearrangements. Part of the clones is not present; checked against another copy, under half of the missing clones reflect an unresolved V gene, and the others are unexplained. This sample has 85,000 to 130,000 clones in its table, and 80% to 85% of those were observed once. The top ten constitute approximately 0.93% of the sample. The sample's time point label, in plain terms: pre-transplant. Sequencing was performed on CD4+ T cells from blood, taken before liver transplant. Every receptor here comes from a human donor who received a liver transplant.

Concerning this clone: As the CDR3 is not closed by the conserved phenylalanine or tryptophan, this likely results from a read error. The DNA is left out, because the CDR3 cannot be placed on it with certainty; the CDR3 is given as TCRdb lists it. The chain recombines TRBV6-1 with TRBJ1-1; TRBD1 is the table's D call, not checked against the DNA. The CDR3 is 12 residues long, ends included. Germline CDR1 MNHNS, CDR2 SASEGT. The CDR3 here is CASSERAGAVDM.

The V call is TRBV27, the J call TRBJ2-5; the match to TRBD2 covers 7 bases. Unmatched junction bases numbered 5, after V lost 1 base and J lost 3 bases. This CDR3 spans 15 amino acids. The germline V gene has CDR1 MNHEY and CDR2 SMNVEV (reference sequence). The CDR3 region is CASSLLGLDKETQYF. The CDR3 DNA reads as TGTGCCAGCAGTTTATTAGGACTAGATAAAGAGACCCAGTACTTC.

This clone was observed a single time. The chain joins TRBV18 to TRBJ2-7; D remains ambiguous. The CDR3 length is 15 residues. V was shortened by 6 bases and J by 2 bases, with 17 bases between the two germline ends. In germline, CDR1 is KGHSH, CDR2 LQKENI. CDR3 region: CASSPSMTGAYEQYF. The CDR3 DNA reads TGTGCCAGCTCCCCGAGCATGACGGGCGCCTACGAGCAGTACTTC.

This chain joins TRBV5-1 and TRBJ1-1; weak D call: TRBD1 (5 bases). Trimming took 5 bases from V and 2 from J, leaving 10 bases between them. The CDR3 runs 13 residues. The V gene's germline CDR1 is SGHRS and CDR2 YFSETQ. The CDR3 spells CASRWDGNTEAFF. The DNA for the CDR3 is TGCGCCAGCAGGTGGGACGGAAACACTGAAGCTTTCTTT.

The rearrangement links TRBV7-9 to TRBJ1-1; D possibly corresponds to TRBD1 (5 bases). The V gene lost 6 bases and the J gene lost 4 bases, with 12 bases spanning the gap. Per the germline V gene, CDR1 is SEHNR and CDR2 is FQNEAQ (reference sequence). This CDR3 has 13 residues. CDR3 residues: CASSLDSPTEAFF. The CDR3 nucleotides are TGTGCCAGCAGTCTAGACAGTCCCACTGAAGCTTTCTTT.

This clone has just one count. The V and J genes are TRBV7-9 and TRBJ2-7; 7 nucleotides agree with TRBD1. CDR3 size: 15 residues. With V trimmed by 1 base and J by 3 bases, 6 bases remained unmatched. Germline V gene sequence: CDR1 SEHNR, CDR2 FQNEAQ (reference sequence). CDR3 residues: CASSLERTGGYEQYF. CDR3 sequence (DNA): TGTGCCAGCAGCTTAGAACGGACAGGCGGCTACGAGCAGTACTTC.

This chain joins TRBV5-4 and TRBJ1-3; D not certain. CDR1 is SGHNT, CDR2 YYREEE, per germline (reference sequence). This CDR3 is 13 amino acids long. V shed 4 bases and J shed 1 base, with 6 bases lying between them. The CDR3 nucleotides read TGTGCCAGCAGCGTAGAGTCTGGAAACACCATATATTTT. Translation: CASSVESGNTIYF.

The chain links TRBV7-9 to TRBJ1-4; 7 nucleotides agree with TRBD1. This CDR3 spans 15 amino acids. The trim removed 1 base at V and 7 bases at J, leaving 6 bases unmatched. Germline V lookup: CDR1 SEHNR, CDR2 FQNEAQ (reference sequence). The CDR3 is CASSLELGQAEKLFF. In nucleotides, the CDR3 is TGTGCCAGCAGCTTAGAGTTAGGACAGGCTGAAAAACTGTTTTTT.

The CDR3 coding sequence is TGTGCCAGCAGCCAAGAGACCAATCAGCCCCAGCATTTT. Translated, it gives CASSQETNQPQHF. This rearrangement joins TRBV4-2 to TRBJ1-5; D unclear. The CDR3 is 13 amino acids. CDR1 and CDR2 from the germline V gene are LGHNA and YNFKEQ. V lost 0 bases and J 3 bases, leaving 3 bases between the germline ends.

This chain uses TRBV5-1 with TRBJ2-7; TRBD2 agrees at 11 bases. From germline, CDR1 is SGHRS and CDR2 YFSETQ. The CDR3 is 16 amino acids. The V gene end was trimmed by 3 bases and the J gene end by 2 bases; junction bases not matched to a gene: 7. CDR3 nucleotide sequence: TGCGCCAGCAGCTCCGCACTAGCGGGGGTCCCCTACGAGCAGTACTTC. It translates to CASSSALAGVPYEQYF.

The chain employs TRBV9 and TRBJ2-6, with unresolved D. In germline, CDR1 is SGDLS, CDR2 YYNGEE. The CDR3 is 14 amino acids. Trimming took off 3 bases at V and 0 bases at J, with 4 bases between the two ends. CDR3 region: CASSGSSGANVLTF. DNA for the CDR3: TGTGCCAGCAGCGGGAGCTCTGGGGCCAACGTCCTGACTTTC.

In DNA, the CDR3 is TGCGCCAGCAGCCCCGGGATCTCTAGGACTGAAGCTTTCTTT. Residues: CASSPGISRTEAFF. V is TRBV5-1 and J is TRBJ1-1; D remains ambiguous. This CDR3 has 14 amino acids. The V gene's germline CDR1 is SGHRS and CDR2 YFSETQ. Trimming removed 4 bases from V and 5 bases from J, with 15 bases in between. Full variable domain (remainder filled in from reference TRBV5-1 and TRBJ1-1): KAGVTQTPRYLIKTRGQQVTLSCSPISGHRSVSWYQQTPGQGLQFLFEYFSETQRNKGNFPGRFSGRQFSNSRSEMNVSTLELGDSALYLCASSPGISRTEAFFGQGTRLTVV.

J is TRBJ2-3 and V is TRBV5-4, with TRBD2 identical over 9 bases. Germline V gene data show CDR1 as SGHNT and CDR2 as YYREEE (reference sequence). The V gene end was trimmed by 4 bases and the J gene end by 7 bases; junction bases not matched to a gene: 10. The CDR3 has 15 amino acids. As DNA, the CDR3 is TGTGCCAGCAGCCCCGGGGCTAGCGGGACGAATACGCAGTATTTT. This codes for CASSPGASGTNTQYF. Based on the CDR3 plus reference TRBV5-4 and TRBJ2-3, the full variable domain is ETGVTQSPTHLIKTRGQQVTLRCSSQSGHNTVSWYQQALGQGPQFIFQYYREEENGRGNFPPRFSGLQFPNYSSELNVNALELDDSALYLCASSPGASGTNTQYFGPGTRLTVL.

The V and J genes are TRBV28 and TRBJ2-2; TRBD2 matches 9 bases. V lost 3 bases to trimming and J lost 6 bases; unmatched junction nucleotides: 8. The CDR3 is made up of 16 amino acids. CDR1 and CDR2 from the germline V gene are MDHEN and SYDVKM. In DNA, the CDR3 is TGTGCCAGCAGTTTGATGACTAGCGGACGACCCGGGGAGCTGTTTTTT. Translated, it gives CASSLMTSGRPGELFF.

The genes are TRBV5-4 and TRBJ2-1; 9 nucleotides line up with TRBD1. CDR1 is SGHNT, CDR2 YYREEE, per germline (reference sequence). The CDR3 totals 15 residues. V trimming: 2 bases; J trimming: 2 bases; junction bases outside the gene matches: 2. The CDR3 nucleotides read TGTGCCAGCAGCTTCCGGGACAGGGCCTACAATGAGCAGTTCTTC. It is translated as CASSFRDRAYNEQFF.

The chain is built from TRBV28 and TRBJ2-1, with TRBD2 identical over 13 bases. The CDR3 runs 15 residues. Germline CDR1 MDHEN, CDR2 SYDVKM. The V gene end was trimmed by 5 bases and the J gene end by 9 bases; junction bases not matched to a gene: 7. CDR3 sequence: CASSAGLAGLTEQFF. The CDR3 DNA follows: TGTGCCAGCAGTGCGGGACTAGCGGGACTTACTGAGCAGTTCTTC.

This chain uses TRBV7-2 with TRBJ2-7, with D maybe TRBD2 (6 bases). The CDR3 is 16 amino acids. Germline loops: CDR1 SGHTA, CDR2 FQGNSA. V was clipped by 1 base and J by 2 bases, with 15 bases between them. CDR3 protein: CASSLEEIAVTYEQYF. CDR3 bases: TGTGCCAGCAGCTTAGAGGAAATAGCGGTAACCTACGAGCAGTACTTC.

This clone was seen a handful of times. This chain uses TRBV4-1 with TRBJ2-4, with a possible D match to TRBD1 (5 bases). The CDR3 spans 15 residues. Germline V gene lookup returns CDR1 MGHRA and CDR2 YSYEKL. V shed 2 bases and J shed 0 bases, with 8 bases lying between them. The CDR3 region has the DNA TGCGCCAGCAGCCAACCTGGGGCAGCCAAAAACATTCAGTACTTC. As protein: CASSQPGAAKNIQYF.

The chain joins TRBV5-1 to TRBJ2-3; D unclear. Germline CDR1 and CDR2: SGHRS and YFSETQ. The CDR3 totals 15 residues. V lost 2 bases and J lost 4, with 14 bases in between. The CDR3 DNA sequence: TGCGCCAGCAGCTTACCGTCCCACTCCGCAGATACGCAGTATTTT. Translating gives CASSLPSHSADTQYF.

V and J are TRBV9 and TRBJ2-1; 8 nucleotides align to TRBD2. CDR3 length: 15 amino acids. V lost 0 bases and J lost 4; bases outside the gene matches: 3. CDR1 is SGDLS, CDR2 YYNGEE, per germline. The CDR3 protein is CASSVALAAYNEQFF. Here the CDR3 DNA reads TGTGCCAGCAGCGTAGCACTAGCGGCGTACAATGAGCAGTTCTTC.

The chain recombines TRBV4-1 with TRBJ2-5; no clear D gene. Germline assignment: CDR1 MGHRA and CDR2 YSYEKL. CDR3 length: 15 amino acids. The V gene lost 0 bases and the J gene lost 3 bases, with 11 bases spanning the gap. The DNA for the CDR3 is TGCGCCAGCAGCCAAGATCTCGGATTAAAAGAGACCCAGTACTTC. Protein sequence: CASSQDLGLKETQYF.

This sequence joins TRBV19 and TRBJ1-4; no clear D. The CDR3 is 13 amino acids. The V end lost 4 bases, the J end lost 1 base, and 4 bases lay between the germline ends. Germline CDR1 is LNHDA and CDR2 is SQIVND (reference sequence). The CDR3 here is CASSTVTNEKLFF. The CDR3 DNA is TGTGCCAGTAGTACGGTAACTAATGAAAAACTGTTTTTT.

The chain carries TRBV6-5 and TRBJ1-5, with 9 bases matching TRBD1. CDR1 and CDR2 (germline): MNHEY, SVGAGI. The junction had 7 bases not matched to a gene; V was cut back by 6 bases and J by 7 bases. The CDR3 extends over 14 amino acids. The CDR3 DNA sequence: TGTGCCAGCAGCGGACAGGGGTACGGGCAGCCCCAGCATTTT. Amino acid sequence: CASSGQGYGQPQHF.

The chain is built from TRBV29-1 and TRBJ1-1; D is perhaps TRBD1 (6 bases). CDR3 length: 12 amino acids. Trimming cost V 6 bases and J 1 base, with 9 bases left between them. Germline loops: CDR1 SQVTM, CDR2 ANQGSEA. This CDR3 reads CSVRGANTEAFF. CDR3 sequence (DNA): TGCAGCGTCAGGGGTGCGAACACTGAAGCTTTCTTT.

This clone turned up a few times. The V call is TRBV5-4, the J call TRBJ2-3; 8 bases line up with TRBD2. V lost 4 bases and J lost 0; bases outside the gene matches: 1. Germline V gives CDR1 SGHNT, CDR2 YYREEE (reference sequence). This CDR3 comprises 14 residues. The CDR3 nucleotides are TGTGCCAGCAGCGGCGGGGGGAGCACAGATACGCAGTATTTT. Translating gives CASSGGGSTDTQYF.

This chain links TRBV6-5 with TRBJ2-1; D is possibly TRBD1 (6 bases). Germline V gene lookup returns CDR1 MNHEY and CDR2 SVGAGI. This CDR3 is 14 amino acids long. Deletions cut 5 bases from V and 6 bases from J, with 14 bases between. As DNA, the CDR3 is TGTGCCAGCAGTACCGGGACACTAAGCAATGAGCAGTTCTTC. Amino acids: CASSTGTLSNEQFF.

The chain uses TRBV27 and TRBJ2-1; maybe TRBD2 (6 bases). The length of the CDR3 is 13 residues. Germline V gene sequence: CDR1 MNHEY, CDR2 SMNVEV (reference sequence). V was pared by 7 bases and J by 7 bases, with 14 bases between. The CDR3 DNA reads as TGTGCCAGCAACCGGGCCGGAGGGAATGAGCAGTTCTTC. It translates to CASNRAGGNEQFF.

This chain links TRBV6-1 with TRBJ1-1, with a possible D match to TRBD1 (5 bases). The CDR3 length is 12 residues. The V gene lost 11 bases and the J gene lost 11 bases, with 21 bases spanning the gap. Germline CDR1 is MNHNS and CDR2 is SASEGT. CDR3 DNA: TGTGCCGCGGAACAGGCCCCAGGGTCCGCTTTCTTT. Protein sequence: CAAEQAPGSAFF.

The V call is TRBV29-1, the J call TRBJ1-2; tentative D call: TRBD1 (6 bases). The CDR3 runs 15 residues. Germline-derived CDR1 and CDR2 are SQVTM and ANQGSEA. V was clipped by 4 bases and J by 7 bases, with 22 bases between them. The CDR3 here is CSVGLGAQEWGGYTF. CDR3 in DNA: TGCAGCGTTGGACTGGGGGCCCAGGAATGGGGTGGCTACACCTTC.

J is TRBJ2-2 and V is TRBV18; the D is unclear. The V gene's germline CDR1 is KGHSH and CDR2 LQKENI. V gave up 2 bases and J gave up 6 bases, with 16 bases separating them. The CDR3 length is 16 residues. The CDR3 region is CASSPGNPSVAGELFF. The CDR3 region has the DNA TGTGCCAGCTCACCAGGGAACCCCTCGGTGGCCGGGGAGCTGTTTTTT.